This note documents a single T cell receptor beta chain sequence. This specimen belongs to a study of T cell responses to AZD1222 COVID-19 vaccine. Assay used: immunoSEQ multiplex PCR; TCRdb lists only in-frame clones, some missing. In the table there are tens of thousands of clones, about nine tenths of which are singletons. Trimming shortened V by 5 bases and J by 4 bases, and 14 bases separated the two germline ends. In germline, CDR1 is SGHAT, CDR2 FQNNGV. This CDR3 comprises 14 residues. The rearrangement links TRBV11-2 to TRBJ1-2; D gene ambiguous. Specimen: peripheral blood, collected on day 0 of AZD1222 vaccination. This sequence was found in an adult in good health. Here the CDR3 DNA reads TGTGCCAGCAGCCCATTTCAGGCGGGCTATGGCTACACCTTC. This codes for CASSPFQAGYGYTF.